This entry lists 29 T cell receptor beta chains sequenced from one sample in a study of tumor and adjacent non-tumor tissue in lung cancer. Three rounds of nested PCR, following a modified ARM-PCR protocol, produced the TCRbeta library. From the multiplex PCR reads, TCRdb called clonotypes with MiXCR, one entry per CDR3 protein. The table shows more than 55,000 distinct CDR3 sequences, with about 63% occurring only once. The template was RNA from unsorted bulk tissue. The normal lung tissue was taken more than 3 cm from the tumor edge. The sample was distant non-tumor lung tissue. The receptors here all came from a man between 70 and 80 years old with non-small cell lung cancer.

In the case of this clonotype: As the CDR3 is not closed by the conserved phenylalanine or tryptophan, this likely results from a read error. V and J are TRBV29-1 and TRBJ1-5, with D maybe TRBD1 (5 bases). The CDR3 runs to 17 residues. Germline V gene lookup returns CDR1 SQVTM and CDR2 ANQGSEA. CDR3 residues: CGVDIGTGGSSNQPQHI. The CDR3 coding sequence is TGCGGCGTAGACATCGGGACGGGGGGTTCGAGCAATCAGCCCCAGCATATT.

About this clonotype: It may be a read error: a sequence one base away is much more abundant. The chain employs TRBV12-3 or TRBV12-4 and TRBJ1-1; 9 bases match TRBD1. There are 15 residues in the CDR3. The CDR3 DNA follows: TGTGCCAGCAGACCGAGACAGGGGGGGAACACTGAAACTTTCTTT. It encodes CASRPRQGGNTETFF.

The chain uses TRBV4-1 and TRBJ1-3; the D is unclear. Germline-derived CDR1 and CDR2 are MGHRA and YSYEKL. Trimming took off 1 base at V and 11 bases at J, with 27 bases between the two ends. This CDR3 is built from 18 residues. The CDR3, as DNA: TGCGCCAGCAGCCAAGGAGACTATGGCCGCAACCTTCCTCTGGCCATATATTTT. This translates into CASSQGDYGRNLPLAIYF.

With regard to this clonotype: The junction departs from germline at one end; a sequencing error may be responsible. The V gene is TRBV4-1, the J gene TRBJ2-2, with 9 bases identical to TRBD1. The CDR3 has 19 residues. CDR1 and CDR2 from the germline V gene are MGHRA and YSYEKL. DNA for the CDR3: TGTACCATCTGCCCAAACAGGGACAGGGCGCGCACAAACACCGGGGAGCTGTTTTTT. Translating it yields CTICPNRDRARTNTGELFF.

This clonotype was counted between two and nine times. It may be a read error: a sequence one base away is much more abundant. V is TRBV5-5 and J is TRBJ2-2; the match to TRBD1 covers 7 bases. The CDR3 has 15 amino acids. In germline, CDR1 is SGHKS, CDR2 YYEKEE (reference sequence). This CDR3 is CVSSQPGTVNGELFF. CDR3 DNA sequence: TGTGTCAGCAGCCAACCCGGGACAGTTAACGGGGAGCTGTTTTTT.

The chain joins TRBV20-1 to TRBJ2-7, with TRBD2 matching over 8 bases. Looked up from germline, CDR1 is DFQATT and CDR2 is SNEGSKA (reference sequence). The CDR3 has 14 residues. Trimming cost V 7 bases and J 7 bases; bases outside gene matches: 15. CDR3 protein: CSVHDGGARWEQYF. The CDR3 nucleotides read TGCAGTGTCCACGACGGGGGGGCCCGCTGGGAGCAGTACTTC.

The chain employs TRBV11-3 and TRBJ2-2; D remains unclear. CDR1 and CDR2 from the germline V gene are SGHNT and YENEEA. The CDR3 extends over 13 amino acids. V shed 5 bases and J shed 1 base, with 5 bases lying between them. The CDR3 region is CASSGMNTGELFF. In DNA, the CDR3 is TGTGCCAGCAGCGGGATGAACACCGGGGAGCTGTTTTTT.

V usage is TRBV28 and J usage is TRBJ2-1; TRBD2 matches 7 bases. Germline loops: CDR1 MDHEN, CDR2 SYDVKM. J gave up 5 bases and V 6 bases, and 25 bases lay outside the gene matches. The CDR3 is 20 amino acids. CDR3 DNA: TGTGCCAGCAGACCCCGATGGGGGACTGGGCAGCGGGAAAGCCACAATGAGCAGTTCTTC. As protein: CASRPRWGTGQRESHNEQFF.

This clonotype was observed at least ten times. The chain couples TRBV4-1 to TRBJ2-6, with TRBD1 as a possible D gene (6 bases). The V end was cut by 2 bases, the J end by 0 bases, with 14 bases between. Germline CDR1 reads MGHRA; CDR2 reads YSYEKL. The CDR3 is made up of 18 amino acids. CDR3 nucleotides: TGCGCCAGCAGCCAACCGACAGGTACAATCTCTGGGGCCAACGTCCTGACTTTC. Translated: CASSQPTGTISGANVLTF.

As concerns this clonotype: The CDR3 does not end in the conserved phenylalanine or tryptophan, so this is likely a read error. The chain carries TRBV11-2 and TRBJ2-7; D unresolved. The CDR3 is made up of 14 amino acids. Trimming shortened V by 4 bases and J by 4 bases, and 14 bases separated the two germline ends. Germline V gene lookup returns CDR1 SGHAT and CDR2 FQNNGV. The CDR3 here is CASSYGPSKYEQYL. CDR3 in DNA: TGTGCCAGCAGCTATGGACCCTCCAAGTACGAGCAGTACTTA.

This clonotype has ten or more counts. The V and J genes are TRBV29-1 and TRBJ1-6; D might be TRBD1 (6 bases). Germline V lookup: CDR1 SQVTM, CDR2 ANQGSEA. This CDR3 has 13 amino acids. Trimming pared 4 bases from V and 4 bases from J, leaving 8 bases between. As DNA, the CDR3 is TGCAGCGTTGGGACAGCGTATAATTCACCCCTCCACTTT. The encoded protein is CSVGTAYNSPLHF.

The J gene is TRBJ2-6, the V gene TRBV13, with 12 bases fitting TRBD2. Per the germline V gene, CDR1 is PRHDT and CDR2 is FYEKMQ (reference sequence). Unmatched junction bases numbered 12, after V lost 4 bases and J lost 2 bases. The CDR3 runs 20 residues. The CDR3 bases are TGTGCCAGCAGCTACGGACTAGCGGGGTATCGGGAGGCTGGGGCCAACGTCCTGACTTTC. This codes for CASSYGLAGYREAGANVLTF.

This clonotype occurred once. A much bigger clone sits one base away, suggesting this may be a read error. The J gene is TRBJ2-5, the V gene TRBV28, with 8 bases fitting TRBD1. The V segment lost 6 bases and the J segment 5 bases; nucleotides outside the gene matches: 8. Germline assignment: CDR1 MDHEN and CDR2 SYDVKM. The CDR3 totals 14 residues. DNA for the CDR3: TGTGCCAGCAGGCCCCGGACAGGGAACGAGACCCAGTACTTC. It specifies CASRPRTGNETQYF.

With regard to this clonotype: A much larger clone is a single base away; this may be a read error. This chain joins TRBV5-1 and TRBJ1-3; D ambiguous. Germline loops: CDR1 SGHRS, CDR2 YFSETQ. The CDR3 consists of 14 residues. The CDR3 reads CASSQTLAGNAIYF. Written as DNA, the CDR3 is TGCGCCAGCAGTCAGACACTCGCGGGAAACGCCATATATTTT.

This clonotype was counted a few times. A single base separates this from a much larger clone, so it may be a read error. This chain uses TRBV7-3 with TRBJ2-1; 11 bases map to TRBD1. Germline CDR1 is SGHTA and CDR2 is FQGTGA. The CDR3 covers 18 residues. The CDR3 region is CTSSSSSWRDRGFNEQFF. CDR3 nucleotides: TGTACCAGCAGCTCATCTTCCTGGCGGGACAGGGGGTTCAATGAGCAGTTCTTC.

A note on this clonotype: No conserved phenylalanine or tryptophan is present at the end of the CDR3, so a read error is the likely explanation. The chain uses TRBV4-1 and TRBJ2-1; maybe TRBD2 (6 bases). CDR1 and CDR2 from the germline V gene are MGHRA and YSYEKL. CDR3 length: 12 residues. This chain's CDR3 is CASSPGTHEQFS. The CDR3, as DNA: TGCGCCAGTAGCCCTGGGACTCATGAGCAGTTCTCC.

This chain uses TRBV20-1 with TRBJ2-5; D remains unclear. Germline V gene lookup returns CDR1 DFQATT and CDR2 SNEGSKA (reference sequence). Trimming stripped 5 bases from V and 3 bases from J, with 10 bases between. The CDR3 contains 12 residues. The CDR3 loop reads CSADGPKETQYF. The CDR3 DNA is TGCAGTGCTGATGGTCCGAAAGAGACCCAGTACTTC.

Concerning this clonotype itself: One end of the junction does not line up with germline, which may come from a read error. V and J are TRBV29-1 and TRBJ2-1; possible D gene TRBD2, 5 bases. Germline CDR1 SQVTM, CDR2 ANQGSEA. This CDR3 has 13 amino acids. CDR3 residues: CSVTRPGYNEQFF. CDR3 DNA: TGTAGCGTTACCAGACCTGGTTACAATGAGCAGTTCTTC.

There are a few counts of this clonotype. The chain joins TRBV5-1 to TRBJ2-1, with D unresolved. Germline V lookup: CDR1 SGHRS, CDR2 YFSETQ. The V end lost 2 bases, the J end lost 4 bases, and 10 bases lay between the germline ends. This CDR3 spans 14 amino acids. The CDR3 nucleotides read TGCGCCAGCAGCTTCGGAGAGAGGTACAATGAGCAGTTCTTC. Translating it yields CASSFGERYNEQFF.

Concerning this clonotype: Being one base from a much bigger clone, this may be a read error. The chain uses TRBV7-8 and TRBJ2-7; D perhaps matches TRBD2 (6 bases). CDR1 SGHVS and CDR2 FQNEAQ come from the germline V gene. This CDR3 has 15 residues. Trimming pared 2 bases from V and 2 bases from J, leaving 13 bases between. The DNA of the CDR3 is TGTGCCAGCAGCTTAACTAGCTGGGGTCCCTACGAGCAGTACTTC. Its translation: CASSLTSWGPYEQYF.

This clonotype was recorded many times. V gene TRBV5-4 combines with J gene TRBJ2-4; 7 bases fit TRBD1. Germline assignment: CDR1 SGHNT and CDR2 YYREEE (reference sequence). V trimming: 4 bases; J trimming: 0 bases; junction bases outside the gene matches: 7. The CDR3 runs to 16 residues. CDR3 nucleotides: TGTGCCAGCAGCAGGACAGGTGTCGAAGCCAAAAACATTCAGTACTTC. This sequence encodes CASSRTGVEAKNIQYF.

This clonotype was counted many times. The chain uses TRBV10-3 and TRBJ1-6; D not resolved. The CDR3 contains 13 residues. The V gene's germline CDR1 is ENHRY and CDR2 SYGVKD. The ends were cut back, 6 bases at V and 7 bases at J, with 10 bases in the middle. The CDR3 DNA is TGTGCCATCAGGTCAATCATGAATTCACCCCTCCACTTT. Its protein is CAIRSIMNSPLHF.

This clonotype has just a few counts. This chain connects TRBV20-1 to TRBJ2-5; no clear D gene. CDR3 length: 12 amino acids. In germline, CDR1 is DFQATT, CDR2 SNEGSKA (reference sequence). Trimming removed 5 bases at V and 3 bases at J, with 10 bases between. CDR3 DNA sequence: TGCAGTGCTGGTGGTCCGAAAGAGACCCAGTACTTC. This sequence encodes CSAGGPKETQYF.

The V call is TRBV11-1, the J call TRBJ2-7; D call uncertain. The CDR3 runs to 14 residues. The germline V gene encodes CDR1 SGHAT and CDR2 FQDESV (reference sequence). In DNA form, the CDR3 reads TGTGTTAGCAGCTTAATTGAGCGCACCTACGAGCAGTACTTC. Its protein is CVSSLIERTYEQYF.

This clonotype was detected only once. The J gene is TRBJ2-4, the V gene TRBV11-2; perhaps TRBD2 as D (5 bases). The CDR3 runs to 17 residues. V gave up 0 bases and J gave up 3 bases, with 15 bases separating them. Per germline, CDR1 SGHAT and CDR2 FQNNGV. Here the CDR3 reads CASSLDGSLLDKNIQYF. The CDR3 region has the DNA TGTGCCAGCAGCTTAGATGGCAGTCTACTAGACAAAAACATTCAGTACTTC.

A remark on this clonotype: This could be a read error, since a much larger clone is one nucleotide away. This chain uses TRBV4-1 with TRBJ1-1; D not resolved. This CDR3 contains 15 residues. Germline values: CDR1 MGHRA, CDR2 YSYEKL. Here the CDR3 reads CASSQVPSSGTETFF. The CDR3 coding sequence is TGCGCCAGCAGCCAAGTCCCGTCGTCGGGCACTGAAACTTTCTTT.

On this clonotype: The junction differs from germline at one of its ends, possibly a read error. The chain is built from TRBV6-5 and TRBJ2-5; 7 nucleotides line up with TRBD2. The germline gives CDR1 MNHEY, CDR2 SVGAGI. CDR3 length: 13 residues. Here the CDR3 DNA reads TGTGCCACCTCCGGGGGGAGTGGTGAGACCCAGAACTTC. Its protein product is CATSGGSGETQNF.

Worth noting for this clonotype: The junction departs from germline at one end; a sequencing error may be responsible. The V call is TRBV29-1, the J call TRBJ1-1, with a tentative D call TRBD1 (5 bases). Germline CDR1 and CDR2: SQVTM and ANQGSEA. The CDR3 runs 13 residues. The DNA for the CDR3 is TGCAGCGTCTCAGGACACTCCAGCACTGAAGTTTTCTTT. Protein sequence: CSVSGHSSTEVFF. Together with reference TRBV29-1 and TRBJ1-1, the CDR3 gives the full variable domain: SAVISQKPSRDICQRGTSLTIQCQVDSQVTMMFWYRQQPGQSLTLIATANQGSEATYESGFVIDKFPISRPNLTFSTLTVSNMSPEDSSIYLCSVSGHSSTEVFFGQGTRLTVV.

To note about this clonotype: Without the conserved terminal phenylalanine or tryptophan, this CDR3 likely stems from a read error. It is unclear where the CDR3 begins or ends on the DNA, so no DNA is shown, and the CDR3 is as TCRdb lists it. The chain couples TRBV11-2 to TRBJ2-6. In germline, CDR1 is SGHAT, CDR2 FQNNGV. The CDR3 is 13 residues long, counting both termini. CDR3 region: CASNQAGANVPTL.